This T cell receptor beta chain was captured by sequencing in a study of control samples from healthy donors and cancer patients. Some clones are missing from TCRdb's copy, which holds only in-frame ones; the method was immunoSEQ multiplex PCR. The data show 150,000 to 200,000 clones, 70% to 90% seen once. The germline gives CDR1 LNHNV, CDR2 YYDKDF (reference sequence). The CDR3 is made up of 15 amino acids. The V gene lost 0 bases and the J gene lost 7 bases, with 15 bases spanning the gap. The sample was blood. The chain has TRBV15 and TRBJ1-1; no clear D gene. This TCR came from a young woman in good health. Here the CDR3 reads CATSREAGRTHEAFF. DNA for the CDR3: TGTGCCACCAGCAGAGAGGCAGGTCGGACCCATGAAGCTTTCTTT.